What follows are 7 T cell receptor beta chains derived from one specimen sequenced in a study of T-cell reconstitution after alpha-beta-depleted transplantation in children (dated by TCRdb to 2015 to 2016). The treatment or condition label of this sample denotes: allogeneic hematopoietic cell transplantation with graft depleted of TCRalphabeta T cells and CD19 B cells. The protocol used for the library was PCR. The sample was run on an Illumina HiSeq 2500. TCR library preparation used molecular barcoding, with unique molecular identifiers applied to normalize quantification of the TCRbeta repertoire. Using fastp at Q25 and MiXCR, TCRdb reprocessed the public reads and kept productive beta chains. Every distinct CDR3 protein forms one entry, paired with its most common genes and DNA. The sample table contains around 200,000 distinct CDR3 sequences; only one count was recorded for 11% of them. Over 25% of the sample is taken by the ten largest.

Sequenced material: PBMCs, taken before TCRalphabeta/CD19-depleted stem cell transplant. The receptors come from a child younger than two with acute myeloid leukemia, due to receive a stem cell transplant.

This clonotype was observed many times. This rearrangement joins TRBV7-2 to TRBJ2-7; 7 positions agree with TRBD2. The germline V gene encodes CDR1 SGHTA and CDR2 FQGNSA. This CDR3 has 14 amino acids. After removal of 5 bases from V and 2 bases from J, the junction contained 6 bases not matched to a gene. The CDR3 spells CASSAPGTTYEQYF. For the CDR3, the DNA is TGTGCCAGCAGCGCCCCCGGGACTACCTACGAGCAGTACTTC.

This clonotype was counted at least ten times. The chain joins TRBV7-9 to TRBJ2-1; 13 bases map to TRBD2. From germline, CDR1 is SEHNR and CDR2 FQNEAQ (reference sequence). The CDR3 covers 15 residues. V shed 6 bases and J 8 bases; nucleotides not matched to a gene: 7. The CDR3 sequence: CASSFGLAGVYEQFF. The CDR3 nucleotides are TGTGCCAGCAGTTTCGGACTAGCGGGAGTTTATGAGCAGTTCTTC.

The V and J genes are TRBV12-3 or TRBV12-4 and TRBJ2-3; weak D call: TRBD1 (6 bases). This CDR3 is 18 amino acids long. V dropped 10 bases and J dropped 0 bases, with 26 bases sitting between them. The CDR3 coding sequence is TGTGCCAACAGCCGAAGAGGGACAAAAGTTCCTAGCACAGATACGCAGTATTTT. Residues: CANSRRGTKVPSTDTQYF.

The chain links TRBV5-1 to TRBJ2-3; TRBD2 agrees at 12 bases. From germline, CDR1 is SGHRS and CDR2 YFSETQ. This CDR3 comprises 17 residues. With V trimmed by 2 bases and J by 0 bases, 4 bases remained unmatched. The chain's CDR3 is CASSLMGLAGSTDTQYF. CDR3 DNA: TGCGCCAGCAGCTTAATGGGACTAGCGGGTAGCACAGATACGCAGTATTTT.

There are many counts of this clonotype. The chain joins TRBV20-1 to TRBJ1-4; TRBD1 might be the D (6 bases). The ends were cut back, 4 bases at V and 6 bases at J, with 15 bases in the middle. Per germline, CDR1 DFQATT and CDR2 SNEGSKA (reference sequence). The CDR3 extends over 14 amino acids. CDR3 loop: CSATIRGRDEKLFF. The CDR3 coding sequence is TGCAGTGCTACGATCCGGGGGCGCGATGAAAAACTGTTTTTT.

This clonotype came up a few times. Just one base apart from a much larger clone, this may be a read error. CDR3 nucleotide sequence: TGTGCCAGCTTTCCGGGGGGACAGAAGAGCTATGGCTACCCCTTC. Translated, it gives CASFPGGQKSYGYPF. The V call is TRBV18, the J call TRBJ1-2, with 7 positions matching TRBD1. This CDR3 spans 15 amino acids. Germline V gene sequence: CDR1 KGHSH, CDR2 LQKENI.

This clonotype has ten or more counts. The chain recombines TRBV29-1 with TRBJ1-2; D possibly corresponds to TRBD1 (5 bases). The V gene's germline CDR1 is SQVTM and CDR2 ANQGSEA. V was clipped by 6 bases and J by 8 bases, with 7 bases between them. The CDR3 has 9 amino acids. CDR3 region: CSVAGGYTF. In DNA form, the CDR3 reads TGCAGCGTCGCAGGGGGCTACACCTTC.